The 7 T cell receptor beta chains in this list originate from one sample, sequenced in a study of shared clonotypes between healthy human individuals. TCRdb's table, derived via immunoSEQ multiplex PCR, lists solely in-frame clones and lacks some. The sample carries around 990,000 clones, approximately 77% recorded once. What was sequenced was memory CD4+ T cells from PBMCs. The subset: CD45RA-negative fraction. These receptor sequences come from a man aged 18 to 35 in good health. Some clones in this sample may be carry-over from other donors' samples.

CDR3 nucleotides: TGCGCCAGCAGCGCATGGACATCGACGCAAGAGACCCAGTACTTC. Amino acid sequence: CASSAWTSTQETQYF. The rearrangement links TRBV5-1 to TRBJ2-5; D is perhaps TRBD1 (5 bases). CDR1 is SGHRS, CDR2 YFSETQ, per germline. CDR3 length equals 15 residues. V was clipped by 4 bases and J by 2 bases, with 15 bases between them.

The chain has TRBV7-2 and TRBJ2-1, with D perhaps being TRBD1 or TRBD2 (5 bases each). In germline, CDR1 is SGHTA, CDR2 FQGNSA. This CDR3 is 14 amino acids long. V was cut by 5 bases and J by 2 bases, with 10 bases left in between. CDR3 sequence: CASSPRGPYNEQFF. Here the CDR3 DNA reads TGTGCCAGCAGCCCACGGGGCCCCTACAATGAGCAGTTCTTC.

V usage is TRBV7-8 and J usage is TRBJ2-2, with D possibly TRBD2 on 5 matching bases. Trimming shortened V by 1 base and J by 4 bases, and 13 bases separated the two germline ends. Looked up from germline, CDR1 is SGHVS and CDR2 is FQNEAQ. The CDR3 runs to 16 residues. In nucleotides, the CDR3 is TGTGCCAGCAGCTTAGAGGAGACTACTTCCACCGGGGAGCTGTTTTTT. Its translation is CASSLEETTSTGELFF.

This clone has a single count. This chain joins TRBV28 and TRBJ1-2; D not resolved. The CDR3 is 15 residues long. From germline, CDR1 is MDHEN and CDR2 SYDVKM. Trimming stripped 4 bases from V and 12 bases from J, with 24 bases between. CDR3 in DNA: TGTGCCAGCAGTTCTTTGACGGGCGGGAGAGAAGTTCACACCTTC. Its protein product is CASSSLTGGREVHTF.

This clone was detected only once. The rearrangement links TRBV5-1 to TRBJ2-7; D may be TRBD1 (6 bases). V shed 7 bases and J shed 6 bases, with 17 bases lying between them. The CDR3 totals 13 residues. Germline CDR1 SGHRS, CDR2 YFSETQ. CDR3 nucleotides: TGCGCCAGCGGCGGACAGTCCTGGACCGAGCAGTACTTC. Amino acids: CASGGQSWTEQYF.

The chain employs TRBV27 and TRBJ2-5, with unresolved D. The V gene's germline CDR1 is MNHEY and CDR2 SMNVEV (reference sequence). V shed 0 bases and J shed 4 bases, with 9 bases lying between them. This CDR3 region has 14 residues. CDR3 sequence (DNA): TGTGCCAGCAGTTTATCACAGCGTCCAGAGACCCAGTACTTC. Its translation: CASSLSQRPETQYF.

V is TRBV5-1 and J is TRBJ2-7; TRBD2 matches 10 bases. CDR3 length: 15 amino acids. The germline gives CDR1 SGHRS, CDR2 YFSETQ. Trimming removed 2 bases from V and 4 bases from J; junction bases left unmatched: 6. The CDR3 is CASSLGTSGMYEQYF. The DNA for the CDR3 is TGCGCCAGCAGCTTAGGAACTAGCGGGATGTACGAGCAGTACTTC.